A selection of T cell receptor beta chains follows, all from one sample in a study of blood T cell repertoires in COVID-19. Sequencing was performed with immunoSEQ multiplex PCR; in TCRdb, only in-frame clones are kept and a portion is missing. The data contain 100,000 to 150,000 clones, approximately 74% of them seen just once; the ten biggest clones take up approximately 5.9%. The specimen sequenced was peripheral blood. Receptors were obtained from an elderly man with COVID-19, enrolled during active disease. The CDR3 runs from the conserved cysteine through the conserved F or W. D genes are given only for firm matches. Size values are once, few and many counts, or a class for expanded clones, and some rows have none.

d_gene	v_gene	abundance	j_gene	CDR3aa	CDR3nt
.	TRBV3-1/TRBV3-2	.	TRBJ2-7	CASYGGSSYEQYF	TGTGCCAGCTACGGGGGTAGCTCCTACGAGCAGTACTTC
.	TRBV5-1	.	TRBJ1-2	CASSFGGGYGYTF	TGCGCCAGCAGCTTCGGGGGAGGCTATGGCTACACCTTC
.	TRBV6-5	.	TRBJ2-7	CASSYIGQAYEQYF	TGTGCCAGCAGTTACATTGGACAAGCCTACGAGCAGTACTTC
TRBD2	TRBV27	.	TRBJ2-3	CASSSTSGGGDSTDTQYF	TGTGCCAGCAGTTCCACTAGCGGAGGTGGGGATAGCACAGATACGCAGTATTTT
.	TRBV19	.	TRBJ1-1	CASSYQWNTEAFF	TGTGCCAGTAGTTACCAGTGGAACACTGAAGCTTTCTTT
.	TRBV2	.	TRBJ1-6	CASSSNREGGNSPLHF	TGTGCCAGCAGCTCAAACAGGGAGGGAGGGAATTCACCCCTCCACTTT
TRBD2	TRBV11-2	few	TRBJ2-3	CASSLKLAGGPDTQYF	TGTGCCAGCAGCTTAAAGCTAGCGGGAGGGCCAGATACGCAGTATTTT
.	TRBV2	.	TRBJ2-1	CASSDGVNEQFF	TGTGCCAGCAGTGACGGTGTTAATGAGCAGTTCTTC
TRBD1	TRBV9	.	TRBJ1-6	CASSVGGTGGGSPLHF	TGTGCCAGCAGCGTAGGAGGAACAGGGGGCGGTTCACCCCTCCACTTT
TRBD1	TRBV19	once	TRBJ1-1	CASSITGTGATEAFF	TGTGCCAGTAGTATCACCGGGACAGGGGCCACTGAAGCTTTCTTT
TRBD2	TRBV6-2/TRBV6-3	.	TRBJ2-2	CASSGRDTGELFF	TGTGCCAGTAGCGGGAGGGACACCGGGGAGCTGTTTTTT
TRBD2	TRBV2	few	TRBJ2-3	CASSGLAGYTDTQYF	TGTGCCAGCAGTGGACTAGCGGGCTACACAGATACGCAGTATTTT
TRBD1	TRBV28	once	TRBJ1-2	CASSRGGQAYGYTF	TGTGCCAGCAGTAGGGGAGGACAGGCCTATGGCTACACCTTC
TRBD2	TRBV20-1	.	TRBJ2-7	CSASWLAERPEQYF	TGCAGTGCTAGTTGGCTAGCGGAGCGTCCCGAGCAGTACTTC
TRBD1	TRBV10-3	.	TRBJ1-2	CAIRPQGANYGYTF	TGTGCCATCAGACCTCAGGGGGCTAACTATGGCTACACCTTC
TRBD1	TRBV28	.	TRBJ1-2	CASSLSTGRPSNYGYTF	TGTGCCAGCAGTTTATCGACAGGGCGACCCTCTAACTATGGCTACACCTTC
.	TRBV7-2	.	TRBJ2-3	CASSSGETSTDTQYF	TGTGCCAGCAGCTCCGGTGAGACTAGCACAGATACGCAGTATTTT
TRBD1	TRBV5-4	few	TRBJ1-1	CASSSGTGGAEAFF	TGTGCCAGCAGTTCAGGGACAGGAGGGGCTGAAGCTTTCTTT
.	TRBV27	.	TRBJ1-1	CASRTRGSTEAFF	TGTGCCAGCAGGACAAGGGGTAGTACTGAAGCTTTCTTT
TRBD1	TRBV11-2	once	TRBJ2-1	CASSLQGNEQFF	TGTGCCAGCAGCCTACAGGGGAATGAGCAGTTCTTC
.	TRBV7-8	.	TRBJ1-1	CASSLLSYNSNTEAFF	TGTGCCAGCAGCTTACTTTCCTATAACTCGAACACTGAAGCTTTCTTT
TRBD2	TRBV7-3	.	TRBJ2-1	CASSVGLADYNEQFF	TGTGCCAGCAGCGTCGGCCTAGCGGACTACAATGAGCAGTTCTTC
.	TRBV20-1	.	TRBJ1-1	CSARARGEAFF	TGCAGTGCTAGGGCCAGGGGAGAAGCTTTCTTT
.	TRBV19	.	TRBJ1-5	CASSIEPGFNQPQHF	TGTGCCAGTAGTATAGAACCGGGGTTTAATCAGCCCCAGCATTTT
TRBD2	TRBV5-6	few	TRBJ2-7	CASSSGTRFYEQYF	TGTGCCAGCAGTTCCGGGACTAGATTTTACGAGCAGTACTTC
.	TRBV12-3/TRBV12-4	.	TRBJ2-3	CASTLYRGPQYF	TGTGCCAGCACTCTGTATAGGGGCCCCCAGTATTTT
.	TRBV12-2	.	TRBJ2-7	CASRLVGPSSLREQYF	TGTGCAAGTCGCTTAGTTGGCCCATCTAGTCTCCGCGAGCAGTACTTC
TRBD2	TRBV7-6	once	TRBJ2-7	CASSRGLAESYEQYF	TGTGCCAGCAGCCGGGGACTAGCGGAATCCTACGAGCAGTACTTC
.	TRBV3-1/TRBV3-2	.	TRBJ1-1	CASSQTRTEAFF	TGTGCCAGCAGCCAAACCAGGACTGAAGCTTTCTTT
TRBD1	TRBV11-2	.	TRBJ2-7	CASSLGRGIYEQYF	TGTGCCAGCAGCTTAGGCAGGGGGATCTACGAGCAGTACTTC
.	TRBV4-1	.	TRBJ2-5	CASSQAGVHETQYF	TGCGCCAGCAGCCAAGCGGGGGTCCACGAGACCCAGTACTTC
.	TRBV19	.	TRBJ2-5	CASSPRWTPQETQYF	TGTGCCAGTAGTCCCCGGTGGACACCCCAAGAGACCCAGTACTTC
TRBD1	TRBV5-1	.	TRBJ2-2	CASSNAPRTGRSAGELFF	TGCGCCAGCAGCAATGCCCCTCGGACAGGGCGGTCGGCCGGGGAGCTGTTTTTT
.	TRBV2	.	TRBJ1-5	CASSGEGGQQPQHF	TGTGCCAGCAGTGGGGAAGGGGGTCAGCAGCCCCAGCATTTT
.	TRBV5-1	.	TRBJ2-7	CASSLRIPSAVSSYEQYF	TGCGCCAGCAGCTTAAGAATACCTAGCGCCGTAAGCTCCTACGAGCAGTACTTC
.	TRBV20-1	.	TRBJ1-2	CSAVGRGYTF	TGCAGTGCCGTGGGGCGGGGCTACACCTTC
TRBD2	TRBV11-2	.	TRBJ2-7	CASSPKRELGYEQYF	TGTGCCAGCAGCCCTAAGCGGGAGTTGGGCTACGAGCAGTACTTC
.	TRBV5-4	once	TRBJ2-7	CASSFRQGGEQYF	TGTGCCAGCAGCTTCAGACAGGGAGGCGAGCAGTACTTC
.	TRBV6-5	.	TRBJ1-6	CASHGGDNNSPLHF	TGTGCCAGTCACGGGGGGGATAATAATTCACCCCTCCACTTT
TRBD2	TRBV6-5	few	TRBJ2-1	CASSYSSGRADVEQFF	TGTGCCAGCAGTTACTCTAGCGGGAGGGCCGACGTTGAGCAGTTCTTC
.	TRBV18	once	TRBJ2-3	CASSQRGGPSTDTQYF	TGTGCCAGCTCACAGCGCGGAGGCCCGAGCACAGATACGCAGTATTTT
TRBD2	TRBV19	.	TRBJ2-1	CASSGTTVGYNEQFF	TGTGCCAGTAGTGGGACTACCGTAGGGTACAATGAGCAGTTCTTC